This TCR beta chain emerged from a study of technical replicates of blood from several donors. Repertoires were generated with immunoSEQ multiplex PCR, while TCRdb's copy carries only in-frame clones and drops some. The repertoire holds about 12,000 clones, with 85% to 95% as singletons. The CDR3 runs 15 residues. The V and J ends lost 2 bases and 6 bases, in that order; junction bases with no gene match: 7. Germline loops: CDR1 SGHRS, CDR2 YFSETQ. The chain combines TRBV5-1 with TRBJ2-2; TRBD1 agrees at 7 bases. Source material: PBMCs. This receptor was taken from a human donor in good health. CDR3 bases: TGCGCCAGCAGCTTCGACAGGGCAGATTCCGGGGAGCTGTTTTTT. As protein: CASSFDRADSGELFF.